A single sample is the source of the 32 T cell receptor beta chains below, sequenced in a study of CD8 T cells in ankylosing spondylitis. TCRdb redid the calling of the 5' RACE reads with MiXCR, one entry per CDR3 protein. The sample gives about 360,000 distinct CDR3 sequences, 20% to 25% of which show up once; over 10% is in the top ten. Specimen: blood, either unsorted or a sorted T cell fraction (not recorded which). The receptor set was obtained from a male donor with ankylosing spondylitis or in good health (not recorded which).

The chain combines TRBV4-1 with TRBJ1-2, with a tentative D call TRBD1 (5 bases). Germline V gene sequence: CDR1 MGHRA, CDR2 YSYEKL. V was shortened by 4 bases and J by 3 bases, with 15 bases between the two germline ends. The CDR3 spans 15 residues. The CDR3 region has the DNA TGCGCCAGCAGCCCCACTAGGGGTAGGGACTATGGCTACACCTTC. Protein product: CASSPTRGRDYGYTF.

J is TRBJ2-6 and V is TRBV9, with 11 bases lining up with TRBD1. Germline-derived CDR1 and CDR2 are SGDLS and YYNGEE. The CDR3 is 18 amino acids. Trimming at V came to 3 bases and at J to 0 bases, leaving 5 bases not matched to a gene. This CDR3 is CASSGRTGGNSGANVLTF. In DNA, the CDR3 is TGTGCCAGCAGCGGAAGGACAGGGGGCAACTCTGGGGCCAACGTCCTGACTTTC. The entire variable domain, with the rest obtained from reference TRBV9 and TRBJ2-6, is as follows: DSGVTQTPKHLITATGQRVTLRCSPRSGDLSVYWYQQSLDQGLQFLIQYYNGEERAKGNILERFSAQQFPDLHSELNLSSLELGDSALYFCASSGRTGGNSGANVLTFGAGSRLTVL.

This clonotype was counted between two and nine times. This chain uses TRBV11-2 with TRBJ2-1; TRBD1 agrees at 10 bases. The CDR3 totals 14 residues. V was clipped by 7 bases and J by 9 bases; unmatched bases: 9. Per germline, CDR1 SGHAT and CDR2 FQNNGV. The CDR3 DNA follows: TGTGCCAGCAACGGAAAGACAGGGGGCTTTGAGCAGTTCTTC. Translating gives CASNGKTGGFEQFF.

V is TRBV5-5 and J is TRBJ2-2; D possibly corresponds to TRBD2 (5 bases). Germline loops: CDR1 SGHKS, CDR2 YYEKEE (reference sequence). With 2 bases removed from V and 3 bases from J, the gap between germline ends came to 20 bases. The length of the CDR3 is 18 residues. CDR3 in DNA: TGTGCCAGCAGCTTTCGTCCGCTTGGGCGGGTGGACACCGGGGAGCTGTTTTTT. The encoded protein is CASSFRPLGRVDTGELFF.

The CDR3 protein is CASSEAGGASTDTQYF. CDR3 in DNA: TGTGCCAGCAGTGAAGCGGGAGGGGCTAGCACAGATACGCAGTATTTT. The J gene is TRBJ2-3, the V gene TRBV2, with 7 bases aligning to TRBD2. This CDR3 contains 16 residues. Germline assignment: CDR1 SNHLY and CDR2 FYNNEI. V lost 0 bases, J lost 0 bases, and 3 bases stayed unmatched.

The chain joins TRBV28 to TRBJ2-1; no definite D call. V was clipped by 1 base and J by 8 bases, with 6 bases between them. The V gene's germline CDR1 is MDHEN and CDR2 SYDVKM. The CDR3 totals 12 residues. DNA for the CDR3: TGTGCCAGCAGTTTATTACTTGATGAGCAGTTCTTC. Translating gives CASSLLLDEQFF.

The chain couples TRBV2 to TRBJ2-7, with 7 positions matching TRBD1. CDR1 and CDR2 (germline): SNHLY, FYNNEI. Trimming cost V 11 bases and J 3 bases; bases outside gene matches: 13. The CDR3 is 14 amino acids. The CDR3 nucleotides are TGTGCCGGCACGGAGGCAGGGGGTCTCTACGAGCAGTACTTC. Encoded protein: CAGTEAGGLYEQYF. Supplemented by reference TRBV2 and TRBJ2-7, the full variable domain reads EPEVTQTPSHQVTQMGQEVILRCVPISNHLYFYWYRQILGQKVEFLVSFYNNEISEKSEIFDDQFSVERPDGSNFTLKIRSTKLEDSAMYFCAGTEAGGLYEQYFGPGTRLTVT.

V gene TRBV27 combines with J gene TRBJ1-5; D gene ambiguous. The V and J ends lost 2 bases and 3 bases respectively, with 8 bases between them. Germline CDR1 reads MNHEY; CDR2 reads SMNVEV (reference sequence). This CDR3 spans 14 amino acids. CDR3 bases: TGTGCCAGCAGTTTAGGGGTTAACAATCAGCCCCAGCATTTT. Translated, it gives CASSLGVNNQPQHF.

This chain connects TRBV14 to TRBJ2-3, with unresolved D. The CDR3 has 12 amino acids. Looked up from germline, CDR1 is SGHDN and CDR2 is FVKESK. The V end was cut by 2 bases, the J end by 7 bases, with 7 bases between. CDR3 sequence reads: CASSQRFHTQYF. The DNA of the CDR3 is TGTGCCAGCAGCCAACGGTTCCATACGCAGTATTTT.

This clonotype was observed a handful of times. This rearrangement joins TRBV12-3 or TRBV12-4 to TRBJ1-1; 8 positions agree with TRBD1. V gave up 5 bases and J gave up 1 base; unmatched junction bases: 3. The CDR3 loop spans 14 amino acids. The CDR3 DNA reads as TGTGCCAGCAGTAGAGGACAGGGGAACACTGAAGCTTTCTTT. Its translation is CASSRGQGNTEAFF.

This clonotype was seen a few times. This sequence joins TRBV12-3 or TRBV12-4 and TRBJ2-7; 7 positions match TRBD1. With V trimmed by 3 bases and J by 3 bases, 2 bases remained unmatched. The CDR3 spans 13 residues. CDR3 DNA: TGTGCCAGCAGTTTCGACAGGGACTACGAGCAGTACTTC. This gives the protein CASSFDRDYEQYF.

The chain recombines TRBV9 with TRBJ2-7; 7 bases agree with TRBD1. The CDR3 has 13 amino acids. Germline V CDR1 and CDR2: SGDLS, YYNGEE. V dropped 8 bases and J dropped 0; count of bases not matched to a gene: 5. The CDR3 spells CASGTENSYEQYF. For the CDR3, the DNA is TGTGCCAGTGGGACAGAAAACTCCTACGAGCAGTACTTC.

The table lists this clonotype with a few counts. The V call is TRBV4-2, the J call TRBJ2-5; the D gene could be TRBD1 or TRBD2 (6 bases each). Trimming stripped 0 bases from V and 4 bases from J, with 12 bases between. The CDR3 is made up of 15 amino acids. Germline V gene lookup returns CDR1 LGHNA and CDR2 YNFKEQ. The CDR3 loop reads CASSQDIGGGETQYF. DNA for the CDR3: TGTGCCAGCAGCCAAGACATCGGGGGCGGAGAGACCCAGTACTTC.

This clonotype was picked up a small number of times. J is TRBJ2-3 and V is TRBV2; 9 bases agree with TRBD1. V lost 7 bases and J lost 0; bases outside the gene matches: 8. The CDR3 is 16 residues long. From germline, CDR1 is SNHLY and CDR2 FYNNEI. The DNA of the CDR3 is TGTGCCAGCATGGACAGGGGTTTTTCTAGCACAGATACGCAGTATTTT. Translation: CASMDRGFSSTDTQYF.

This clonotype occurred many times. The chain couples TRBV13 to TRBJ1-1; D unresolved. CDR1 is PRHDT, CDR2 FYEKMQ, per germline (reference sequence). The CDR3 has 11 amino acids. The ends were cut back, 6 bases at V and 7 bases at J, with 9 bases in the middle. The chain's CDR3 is CASSSGLEAFF. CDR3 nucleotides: TGTGCCAGCAGTTCCGGCCTTGAAGCTTTCTTT.

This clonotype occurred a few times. In nucleotides, the CDR3 is TGTGCCAGCAGTGAAGGGAGGCCGTACTCCTACGAGCAGTACTTC. It is translated as CASSEGRPYSYEQYF. The chain joins TRBV12-3 or TRBV12-4 to TRBJ2-7; D might be TRBD2 (6 bases). The CDR3 is made up of 15 amino acids. The V end lost 5 bases, the J end lost 0 bases, and 14 bases lay between the germline ends.

In DNA, the CDR3 is TGTGCCAGCAGCCGCCGGGACCTTAACTACGAGCAGTACTTC. This encodes CASSRRDLNYEQYF. V is TRBV14 and J is TRBJ2-7; D tentatively reads TRBD1 or TRBD2 (5 bases each). CDR1 and CDR2 from the germline V gene are SGHDN and FVKESK. Trimming took off 4 bases at V and 3 bases at J, with 13 bases between the two ends. The CDR3 extends over 14 amino acids.

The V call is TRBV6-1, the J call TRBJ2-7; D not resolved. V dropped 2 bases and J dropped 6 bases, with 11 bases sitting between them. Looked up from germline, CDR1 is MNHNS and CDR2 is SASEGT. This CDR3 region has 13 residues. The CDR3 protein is CASSEFWRREQYF. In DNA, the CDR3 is TGTGCCAGCAGTGAATTTTGGCGTCGCGAGCAGTACTTC.

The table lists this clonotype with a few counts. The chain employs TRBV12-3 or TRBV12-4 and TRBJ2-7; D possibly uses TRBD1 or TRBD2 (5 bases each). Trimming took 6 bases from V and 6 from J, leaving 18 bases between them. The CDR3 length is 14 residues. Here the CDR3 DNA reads TGTGCCAGCAGAGGGACGGAGTCGACCAGCGAGCAGTACTTC. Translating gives CASRGTESTSEQYF.

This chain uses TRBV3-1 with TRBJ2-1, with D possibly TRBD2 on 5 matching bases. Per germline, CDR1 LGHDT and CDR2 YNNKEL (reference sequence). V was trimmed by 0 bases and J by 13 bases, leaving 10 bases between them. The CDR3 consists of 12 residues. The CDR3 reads CASSQDEGLQFF. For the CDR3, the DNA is TGTGCCAGCAGCCAAGATGAGGGATTACAGTTCTTC.

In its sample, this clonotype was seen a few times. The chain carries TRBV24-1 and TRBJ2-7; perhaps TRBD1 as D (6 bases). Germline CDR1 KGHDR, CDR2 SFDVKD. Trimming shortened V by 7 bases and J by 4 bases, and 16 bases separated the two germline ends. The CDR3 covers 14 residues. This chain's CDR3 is CATSAGDGPYEQYF. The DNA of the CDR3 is TGTGCCACCAGCGCAGGGGACGGGCCGTACGAGCAGTACTTC.

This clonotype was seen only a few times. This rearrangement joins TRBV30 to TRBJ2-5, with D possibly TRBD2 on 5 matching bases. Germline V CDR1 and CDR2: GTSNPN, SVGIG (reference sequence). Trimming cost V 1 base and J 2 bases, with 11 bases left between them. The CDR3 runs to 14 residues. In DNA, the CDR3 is TGTGCCTGGAGTGCCGTCAGCGGTCAAGAGACCCAGTACTTC. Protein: CAWSAVSGQETQYF.

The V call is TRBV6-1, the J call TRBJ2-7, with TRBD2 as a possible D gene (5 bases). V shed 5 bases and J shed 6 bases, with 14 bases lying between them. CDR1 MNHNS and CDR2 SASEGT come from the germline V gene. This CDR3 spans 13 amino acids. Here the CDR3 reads CASSPVPGSEQYF. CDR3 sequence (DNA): TGTGCCAGCAGTCCGGTTCCGGGGAGCGAGCAGTACTTC.

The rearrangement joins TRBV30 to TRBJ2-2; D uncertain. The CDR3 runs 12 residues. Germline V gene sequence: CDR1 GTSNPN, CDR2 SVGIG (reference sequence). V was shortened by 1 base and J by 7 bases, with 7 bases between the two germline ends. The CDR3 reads CAWSGLVGELFF. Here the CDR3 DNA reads TGTGCCTGGAGTGGGTTGGTCGGGGAGCTGTTTTTT.

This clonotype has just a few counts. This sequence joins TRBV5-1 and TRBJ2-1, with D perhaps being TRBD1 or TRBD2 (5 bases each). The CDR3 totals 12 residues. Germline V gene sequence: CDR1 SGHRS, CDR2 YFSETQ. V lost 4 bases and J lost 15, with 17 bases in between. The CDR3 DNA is TGCGCCAGCAGCCCCGTTGGGGGTGATAGGTTCTTC. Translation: CASSPVGGDRFF.

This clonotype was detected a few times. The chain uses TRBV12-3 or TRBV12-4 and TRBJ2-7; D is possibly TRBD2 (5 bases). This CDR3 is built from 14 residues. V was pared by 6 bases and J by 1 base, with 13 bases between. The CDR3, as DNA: TGTGCCAGCAGCGAGTGGGGAGAATCCTACGAGCAGTACTTC. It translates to CASSEWGESYEQYF.

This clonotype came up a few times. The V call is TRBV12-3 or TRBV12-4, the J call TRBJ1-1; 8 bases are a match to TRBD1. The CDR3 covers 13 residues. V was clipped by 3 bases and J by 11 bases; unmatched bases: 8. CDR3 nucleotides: TGTGCCAGCAGTTTTGAGGCAGGGGGCGACGCTTTCTTT. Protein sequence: CASSFEAGGDAFF.

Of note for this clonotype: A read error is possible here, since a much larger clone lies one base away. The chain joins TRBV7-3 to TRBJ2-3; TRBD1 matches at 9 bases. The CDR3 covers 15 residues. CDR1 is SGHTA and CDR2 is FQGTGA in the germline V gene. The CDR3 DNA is TGTGCCTGCAGCTTGGGGACAGGGAACACAGATACGCAGTATTTT. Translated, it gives CACSLGTGNTDTQYF.

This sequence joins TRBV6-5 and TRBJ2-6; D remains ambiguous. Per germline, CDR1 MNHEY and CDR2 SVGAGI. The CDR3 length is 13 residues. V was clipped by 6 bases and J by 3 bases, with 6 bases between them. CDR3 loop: CASSYDGANVLTF. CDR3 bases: TGTGCCAGCAGCTACGATGGGGCCAACGTCCTGACTTTC.

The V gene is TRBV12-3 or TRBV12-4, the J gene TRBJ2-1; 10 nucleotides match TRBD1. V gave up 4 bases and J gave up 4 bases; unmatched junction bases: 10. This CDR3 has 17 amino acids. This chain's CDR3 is CASSSKDRGLLYNEQFF. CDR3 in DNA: TGTGCCAGCAGTTCGAAAGACAGGGGGCTCTTATACAATGAGCAGTTCTTC.

The DNA of the CDR3 is TGCGCCAGCAGCCAAGTCGTTTCCGAGACAGAAGAGCAGTTCTTC. This gives the protein CASSQVVSETEEQFF. The chain is built from TRBV4-1 and TRBJ2-1; a possible D gene is TRBD1 (5 bases). Deletions cut 1 base from V and 10 bases from J, with 17 bases between. Looked up from germline, CDR1 is MGHRA and CDR2 is YSYEKL. This CDR3 has 15 residues.

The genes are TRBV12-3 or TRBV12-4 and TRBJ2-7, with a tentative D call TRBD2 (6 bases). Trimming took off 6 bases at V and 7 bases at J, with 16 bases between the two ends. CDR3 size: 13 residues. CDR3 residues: CASRAPAGTEQYF. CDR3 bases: TGTGCCAGCAGAGCCCCCGCGGGGACGGAGCAGTACTTC.